The next 3 T cell receptor beta chains were all read from a single sample in a study of blood T cell repertoires in COVID-19. Sequencing used immunoSEQ multiplex PCR; TCRdb keeps in-frame clones, though not all of them. This table holds under 250,000 clones, about 82% found once. Sequences were obtained from peripheral blood. The receptors stem from a woman older than 75 with COVID-19, enrolled during active disease.

J is TRBJ2-3 and V is TRBV24-1, with D perhaps TRBD2 (6 bases). The CDR3 length is 14 residues. The ends were cut back, 1 base at V and 6 bases at J, with 10 bases in the middle. Germline V gene lookup returns CDR1 KGHDR and CDR2 SFDVKD. This CDR3 reads CATSDFGGLDTQYF. CDR3 bases: TGTGCCACCAGTGATTTTGGAGGGCTGGATACGCAGTATTTT.

This chain uses TRBV6-6 with TRBJ1-2; maybe TRBD1 (5 bases). The germline V and J ends were trimmed by 6 bases and 6 bases, with 17 bases remaining between them. This CDR3 comprises 14 residues. Germline CDR1 is MNHNY and CDR2 is SVGAGI (reference sequence). CDR3 nucleotide sequence: TGTGCCAGCAGCTACCAGGGAGGTGTGAATGGCTACACCTTC. Residues: CASSYQGGVNGYTF.

This chain uses TRBV12-3 or TRBV12-4 with TRBJ1-3; weak D call: TRBD1 (5 bases). This CDR3 has 12 amino acids. Trimming cost V 4 bases and J 10 bases, with 11 bases left between them. The CDR3 DNA sequence: TGTGCCAGCAGTTCCCCTCGGGGGACCATATATTTT. It translates to CASSSPRGTIYF.